The 17 T cell receptor beta chains below come from one sample, sequenced in a study of CD8 T cells in Susac syndrome. Random-hexamer reverse transcription was applied to about 0.5 to 1 ug RNA. Each CDR3 protein is one row after TCRdb ran MiXCR on the immunoSEQ multiplex PCR reads. The sample consists of a few hundred thousand distinct CDR3 sequences, more than 80% of them appearing once. Sample: CD8+ T cells from PBMCs. The origin of the receptors is a human donor with multiple sclerosis.

This chain links TRBV19 with TRBJ1-2; TRBD1 might be the D (6 bases). This CDR3 region has 12 residues. CDR1 is LNHDA, CDR2 SQIVND, per germline (reference sequence). V dropped 11 bases and J dropped 4 bases, with 14 bases sitting between them. In nucleotides, the CDR3 is TGTGCCGCCATGGACAGCCTCTATGGCTACACCTTC. It is translated as CAAMDSLYGYTF. The full variable domain, rest sourced from reference TRBV19 and TRBJ1-2, is DGGITQSPKYLFRKEGQNVTLSCEQNLNHDAMYWYRQDPGQGLRLIYYSQIVNDFQKGDIAEGYSVSREKKESFPLTVTSAQKNPTAFYLCAAMDSLYGYTFGSGTRLTVV.

The V and J genes are TRBV7-9 and TRBJ2-7, with D possibly TRBD1 on 6 matching bases. The CDR3 is made up of 14 amino acids. Germline V gene data show CDR1 as SEHNR and CDR2 as FQNEAQ (reference sequence). Deletions cut 5 bases from V and 2 bases from J, with 13 bases between. The chain's CDR3 is CASSTGTITYEQYF. In DNA, the CDR3 is TGTGCCAGCAGCACCGGGACAATTACCTACGAGCAGTACTTC.

Only a few counts were recorded for this clonotype. The chain recombines TRBV6-5 with TRBJ1-5; weak D call: TRBD1 (5 bases). CDR3 length: 14 amino acids. The V end lost 2 bases, the J end lost 7 bases, and 12 bases lay between the germline ends. Per the germline V gene, CDR1 is MNHEY and CDR2 is SVGAGI. Written as DNA, the CDR3 is TGTGCCAGCAGTTACCCCGCGGGGGAACAGCCCCAGCATTTT. It specifies CASSYPAGEQPQHF.

This chain uses TRBV29-1 with TRBJ2-7, with D perhaps matching TRBD2 (6 bases). Trimming took 3 bases from V and 1 from J, leaving 13 bases between them. The CDR3 runs to 14 residues. CDR1 and CDR2 from the germline V gene are SQVTM and ANQGSEA. The CDR3 region is CSVEGGDVSYEQYF. As DNA, the CDR3 is TGCAGCGTTGAGGGCGGGGATGTATCCTACGAGCAGTACTTC.

This chain links TRBV6-1 with TRBJ2-7; a possible D gene is TRBD2 (5 bases). Per the germline V gene, CDR1 is MNHNS and CDR2 is SASEGT. Trimming took off 3 bases at V and 11 bases at J, with 14 bases between the two ends. CDR3 length: 12 amino acids. CDR3 sequence reads: CASSDGGFLEYF. The CDR3 nucleotides are TGTGCCAGCAGTGATGGAGGATTCTTGGAGTACTTC.

V gene TRBV6-5 combines with J gene TRBJ2-4, with D possibly being TRBD1 or TRBD2 (6 bases each). The CDR3 runs to 13 residues. Trimming shortened V by 2 bases and J by 7 bases, and 9 bases separated the two germline ends. Germline CDR1 is MNHEY and CDR2 is SVGAGI. DNA for the CDR3: TGTGCCAGCAGTTACGGGGGGCTTAACATTCAGTACTTC. Translation: CASSYGGLNIQYF.

This rearrangement joins TRBV5-6 to TRBJ1-4; perhaps TRBD1 as D (6 bases). Trimming took 5 bases from V and 3 from J, leaving 14 bases between them. Looked up from germline, CDR1 is SGHDT and CDR2 is YYEEEE. The CDR3 runs to 15 residues. In nucleotides, the CDR3 is TGTGCCAGCAGACGAAGACAGGCCCCTAATGAAAAACTGTTTTTT. Its translation: CASRRRQAPNEKLFF. The variable domain in full, with the rest retrieved from reference TRBV5-6 and TRBJ1-4, is DAGVTQSPTHLIKTRGQQVTLRCSPKSGHDTVSWYQQALGQGPQFIFQYYEEEERQRGNFPDRFSGHQFPNYSSELNVNALLLGDSALYLCASRRRQAPNEKLFFGSGTQLSVL.

V and J are TRBV7-9 and TRBJ2-1; possibly TRBD1 for D (5 bases). From germline, CDR1 is SEHNR and CDR2 FQNEAQ (reference sequence). CDR3 length: 13 amino acids. V was pared by 1 base and J by 10 bases, with 11 bases between. The CDR3 sequence: CASSLEQAWEQFF. CDR3 sequence (DNA): TGTGCCAGCAGCTTAGAACAGGCTTGGGAGCAGTTCTTC.

This clonotype was observed a few times. This chain connects TRBV7-8 to TRBJ2-5; unclear D gene. The length of the CDR3 is 13 residues. V was trimmed by 3 bases and J by 3 bases, leaving 8 bases between them. Germline CDR1 reads SGHVS; CDR2 reads FQNEAQ. The CDR3 bases are TGTGCCAGCAGCTTTCACACCGAAGAGACCCAGTACTTC. Its protein is CASSFHTEETQYF.

V gene TRBV29-1 combines with J gene TRBJ1-1; 9 bases are shared with TRBD1. The trim removed 8 bases at V and 3 bases at J, leaving 7 bases unmatched. Germline V gene sequence: CDR1 SQVTM, CDR2 ANQGSEA. The CDR3 is 13 amino acids. CDR3 protein: CSSRTGADTEAFF. For the CDR3, the DNA is TGCAGCTCAAGGACAGGGGCGGACACTGAAGCTTTCTTT. The full variable domain, with the rest looked up from reference TRBV29-1 and TRBJ1-1, is SAVISQKPSRDICQRGTSLTIQCQVDSQVTMMFWYRQQPGQSLTLIATANQGSEATYESGFVIDKFPISRPNLTFSTLTVSNMSPEDSSIYLCSSRTGADTEAFFGQGTRLTVV.

The V gene is TRBV30, the J gene TRBJ2-7, with TRBD1 as a possible D gene (6 bases). The CDR3 is 12 residues long. The V gene's germline CDR1 is GTSNPN and CDR2 SVGIG (reference sequence). The V end lost 0 bases, the J end lost 5 bases, and 8 bases lay between the germline ends. CDR3 sequence reads: CAWSVSGDEQYF. CDR3 DNA: TGTGCCTGGAGTGTCTCAGGGGACGAGCAGTACTTC.

J is TRBJ2-3 and V is TRBV4-1; D might be TRBD1 or TRBD2, each matching 5 bases. V lost 0 bases and J 1 base, leaving 11 bases between the germline ends. This CDR3 is built from 16 residues. Germline values: CDR1 MGHRA, CDR2 YSYEKL. CDR3: CASSQERDPGTDTQYF. The CDR3 region has the DNA TGCGCCAGCAGCCAAGAAAGGGACCCCGGCACAGATACGCAGTATTTT.

The chain has TRBV30 and TRBJ1-2, with D unclear. V lost 3 bases to trimming and J lost 4 bases, with 15 bases between them. Germline loops: CDR1 GTSNPN, CDR2 SVGIG (reference sequence). CDR3 length equals 14 residues. The DNA of the CDR3 is TGTGCCTGGAGCTCGGAGTCCGGGAGCTATGGCTACACCTTC. Translating gives CAWSSESGSYGYTF.

The genes are TRBV10-2 and TRBJ1-1, with no clear D. The CDR3 runs 15 residues. Germline CDR1 WSHSY, CDR2 SAAADI. V was shortened by 2 bases and J by 6 bases, with 16 bases between the two germline ends. For the CDR3, the DNA is TGCGCCAGCAGTGAGAAAGGGTGGACTCGGGCTGAAGCTTTCTTT. It specifies CASSEKGWTRAEAFF.

CDR3 loop: CASSLVPAVVSSGANVLTF. In nucleotides, the CDR3 is TGTGCCAGCAGCTTAGTTCCCGCAGTCGTGAGCTCTGGGGCCAACGTCCTGACTTTC. This chain connects TRBV11-2 to TRBJ2-6; D gene unclear. V shed 1 base and J shed 0 bases, with 16 bases lying between them. The CDR3 length is 19 residues. In germline, CDR1 is SGHAT, CDR2 FQNNGV.

The gene calls are TRBV28 and TRBJ1-2; D remains unclear. Trimming took off 5 bases at V and 8 bases at J, with 12 bases between the two ends. Germline V gives CDR1 MDHEN, CDR2 SYDVKM. CDR3 length: 12 amino acids. The CDR3 nucleotides read TGTGCCAGCAGTCCCGCCCTATGGGGCTACACCTTC. Amino acid sequence: CASSPALWGYTF.

The chain carries TRBV4-1 and TRBJ1-2, with D possibly matching TRBD1 (5 bases). Germline CDR1 is MGHRA and CDR2 is YSYEKL. V was cut by 3 bases and J by 6 bases, with 14 bases left in between. The length of the CDR3 is 14 residues. CDR3 bases: TGCGCCAGCAGCCAGGGCACAGGTTCCGATGGCTACACCTTC. Translated, it gives CASSQGTGSDGYTF.